This T cell receptor (beta chain) was documented in a study of radiation and T cells in renal cell carcinoma. Turning to the study itself: Nephrectomy followed 15 Gy stereotactic body radiation by 4 weeks.

Profiled with immunoSEQ multiplex PCR; TCRdb holds only in-frame clones, not every one. The table lists some 120,000 clones, 81% of them singletons. The time point: blood 2 weeks post-SBRT. Treatment described: 15 Gy SBRT to primary tumor, nephrectomy 4 weeks later. The CDR3 length is 14 residues. J lost 2 bases, V lost 4 bases, and 5 bases had no gene match. Germline CDR1 SQVTM, CDR2 ANQGSEA. This sample comprised blood, obtained from a patient whose treatment included radiotherapy and nephrectomy. The chain uses TRBV29-1 and TRBJ2-3; TRBD2 matches 8 bases. The TCR originated in an older woman with renal cell carcinoma. DNA for the CDR3: TGCAGCGTTGGGCGGGAGGCCTCCACAGATACGCAGTATTTT. This translates into CSVGREASTDTQYF.